This TCR beta chain was sequenced in a study of early T cells in non-severe SARS-CoV-2 infection. Details on this clonotype: With a much larger clone just one base away, this may be a read error.

TCRdb independently ran MiXCR on the 5' RACE reads; one entry per CDR3 protein. The table records about 33,000 distinct CDR3 sequences, approximately 5% of them present only once. The CDR3 consists of 15 residues. Germline V gene sequence: CDR1 KGHSH, CDR2 LQKENI. The gene calls are TRBV18 and TRBJ2-2; maybe TRBD2 (7 bases). The TCR was taken from an adult who was a healthcare worker with PCR-confirmed SARS-CoV-2 infection or an uninfected control (not recorded which). The sample was whole blood. CDR3 in DNA: TGTGCCAGCTCACCACCCCGGGGGGCAACCGAGGAGCTGTTTTTT. It encodes CASSPPRGATEELFF.